The 26 T cell receptor beta chains presented below share a single source sample, sequenced in a study of a mutant IDH1 vaccine in newly diagnosed glioma. For these receptors, no antigen is known. Documented time point: week 47, end of study. Each vaccine dose was 300 ug of mutant IDH1 20-mer peptide, with topical imiquimod. Sequencing used immunoSEQ multiplex PCR; TCRdb keeps in-frame clones, though not all of them. This table holds 90,000 to 100,000 clones, roughly 86% found once. This specimen consisted of PBMCs, obtained from a glioma patient whose treatment included an IDH1 peptide vaccine. Source of these receptors: a woman aged 45-60 years with glioma.

This chain links TRBV27 with TRBJ2-1, with 11 bases fitting TRBD2. V was pared by 4 bases and J by 8 bases, with 7 bases of the junction left unmatched. CDR3 size: 15 residues. CDR1 MNHEY and CDR2 SMNVEV come from the germline V gene (reference sequence). CDR3 sequence: CASSSLAGGPDEQFF. The CDR3 DNA reads TGTGCCAGCAGTTCCCTAGCGGGAGGTCCCGATGAGCAGTTCTTC.

The chain is built from TRBV27 and TRBJ2-2; D ambiguous. This CDR3 contains 13 residues. Trimming pared 10 bases from V and 5 bases from J, leaving 14 bases between. Germline values: CDR1 MNHEY, CDR2 SMNVEV (reference sequence). The CDR3 protein is CATRRGRTGELFF. In DNA, the CDR3 is TGTGCCACCCGACGTGGAAGGACCGGGGAGCTGTTTTTT.

The chain employs TRBV28 and TRBJ1-1; D not certain. The germline CDR1 and CDR2 sequences are MDHEN and SYDVKM. Trimming left V 7 bases short and J 0 bases short, with 9 bases between. This CDR3 is built from 13 residues. The CDR3 reads CASNPLLNTEAFF. The CDR3 nucleotides are TGTGCCAGCAACCCCCTCCTGAACACTGAAGCTTTCTTT.

In its sample, this clone was seen once. Other DNA sequences from this sample encode an identical CDR3 as well. The rearrangement joins TRBV28 to TRBJ1-5; the D gene is possibly TRBD1 (5 bases). There are 14 residues in the CDR3. Germline CDR1 reads MDHEN; CDR2 reads SYDVKM. Trimming removed 3 bases at V and 2 bases at J, with 8 bases between. The CDR3 sequence is CASSLGGGNQPQHF. Written as DNA, the CDR3 is TGTGCCAGCAGTTTGGGAGGGGGCAATCAGCCCCAGCATTTT.

This chain uses TRBV5-6 with TRBJ2-5; D may correspond to TRBD1 or TRBD2 (5 bases each). Trimming removed 1 base at V and 5 bases at J, with 12 bases between. CDR3 length: 14 residues. The germline V gene encodes CDR1 SGHDT and CDR2 YYEEEE. CDR3 nucleotides: TGTGCCAGCAGCTTGCGGGCAGGGAGCGAGACCCAGTACTTC. Translated: CASSLRAGSETQYF.

This clone was observed a few times. This chain links TRBV5-1 with TRBJ1-2; tentatively, D is TRBD1 (5 bases). The germline V gene encodes CDR1 SGHRS and CDR2 YFSETQ. The germline V and J ends were trimmed by 4 bases and 4 bases, with 14 bases remaining between them. The length of the CDR3 is 14 residues. CDR3 sequence (DNA): TGCGCCAGCAGCCCTACAGGACCCCCCTATGGCTACACCTTC. Translating it yields CASSPTGPPYGYTF.

This chain connects TRBV19 to TRBJ2-5; perhaps TRBD2 as D (6 bases). The CDR3 has 15 residues. CDR1 and CDR2 from the germline V gene are LNHDA and SQIVND (reference sequence). V dropped 1 base and J dropped 4 bases, with 13 bases sitting between them. The CDR3 nucleotides read TGTGCCAGTAGTATAGGAGGAGGGGTGGGAGAGACCCAGTACTTC. This sequence encodes CASSIGGGVGETQYF.

The gene calls are TRBV5-1 and TRBJ2-7; TRBD2 is a possible D gene (7 bases). The V end lost 0 bases, the J end lost 6 bases, and 19 bases lay between the germline ends. The germline V gene has CDR1 SGHRS and CDR2 YFSETQ. The CDR3 extends over 16 amino acids. Here the CDR3 DNA reads TGCGCCAGCAGCTTGGCACTAGCAGCTAGGGGGGGCGAGCAGTACTTC. Residues: CASSLALAARGGEQYF.

The CDR3 DNA is TGTGCCAGCAGCCGGACAGGGAACACTGAAGCTTTCTTT. It is translated as CASSRTGNTEAFF. This chain joins TRBV5-6 and TRBJ1-1; 7 bases match TRBD1. Germline CDR1 and CDR2: SGHDT and YYEEEE. This CDR3 comprises 13 residues. The V and J ends lost 4 bases and 1 base, in that order; junction bases with no gene match: 1.

The V gene is TRBV29-1, the J gene TRBJ2-7; TRBD1 might be the D (7 bases). Germline V CDR1 and CDR2: SQVTM, ANQGSEA. V lost 5 bases and J 6 bases, leaving 17 bases between the germline ends. The CDR3 length is 13 residues. The chain's CDR3 is CSVYPPGGSEQYF. The CDR3 nucleotides are TGCAGCGTTTATCCCCCAGGGGGGAGCGAGCAGTACTTC.

CDR3 sequence (DNA): TGTGCCAGTAGTATGGAGGGGGCCTTTGGAAACACCATATATTTT. Translated, it gives CASSMEGAFGNTIYF. The rearrangement uses TRBV19 and TRBJ1-3, with 7 bases that match TRBD1. This CDR3 region has 15 residues. Trimming at V came to 3 bases and at J to 3 bases, leaving 5 bases not matched to a gene. Germline V CDR1 and CDR2: LNHDA, SQIVND (reference sequence).

This sequence joins TRBV4-2 and TRBJ2-3; TRBD1 aligns across 12 bases. Unmatched junction bases numbered 4, after V lost 4 bases and J lost 2 bases. In germline, CDR1 is LGHNA, CDR2 YNFKEQ. The CDR3 totals 16 residues. CDR3 sequence (DNA): TGTGCCAGCAGCCCCGGGACAGGGGGCATCACAGATACGCAGTATTTT. Its translation: CASSPGTGGITDTQYF.

The V gene is TRBV7-8, the J gene TRBJ2-1, with TRBD2 identical over 8 bases. The germline gives CDR1 SGHVS, CDR2 FQNEAQ. This CDR3 is built from 18 residues. The V segment lost 0 bases and the J segment 0 bases; nucleotides outside the gene matches: 7. The CDR3 region has the DNA TGTGCCAGCAGCTTAGCTGCTAGCGGGCACAGCTCCTACAATGAGCAGTTCTTC. Its translation: CASSLAASGHSSYNEQFF.

The CDR3, as DNA: TGTGCCAGCAGTCCCTGGACCGGGACAAGGGCGGAGACCCAGTACTTC. Translated, it gives CASSPWTGTRAETQYF. The V and J genes are TRBV28 and TRBJ2-5; a weak D match, TRBD1 (6 bases). CDR3 length: 16 amino acids. Per germline, CDR1 MDHEN and CDR2 SYDVKM. V was clipped by 5 bases and J by 5 bases, with 21 bases between them. Looking up the rest from reference TRBV28 and TRBJ2-5 gives the full variable domain: DVKVTQSSRYLVKRTGEKVFLECVQDMDHENMFWYRQDPGLGLRLIYFSYDVKMKEKGDIPEGYSVSREKKERFSLILESASTNQTSMYLCASSPWTGTRAETQYFGPGTRLLVL.

This chain connects TRBV30 to TRBJ2-5, with D perhaps TRBD2 (6 bases). The germline V gene encodes CDR1 GTSNPN and CDR2 SVGIG (reference sequence). Trimming removed 0 bases from V and 5 bases from J, with 13 bases in between. This CDR3 contains 14 residues. The CDR3 reads CAWSVWGVGETQYF. The CDR3 DNA sequence: TGTGCCTGGAGTGTATGGGGGGTTGGTGAGACCCAGTACTTC.

There are a few counts of this clone. This rearrangement joins TRBV9 to TRBJ1-1; D is perhaps TRBD1 (5 bases). Trimming cost V 0 bases and J 3 bases, with 12 bases left between them. CDR3 length equals 15 residues. Germline values: CDR1 SGDLS, CDR2 YYNGEE. The CDR3 DNA is TGTGCCAGCAGCGTAGACGGGGGGTGGGACACTGAAGCTTTCTTT. This encodes CASSVDGGWDTEAFF.

CDR3 bases: TGTGCCAGCAGCGACCCAGGGGACACCGGGGAGCTGTTTTTT. Translated: CASSDPGDTGELFF. The chain couples TRBV9 to TRBJ2-2; possibly TRBD1 for D (6 bases). Germline V CDR1 and CDR2: SGDLS, YYNGEE. The CDR3 has 14 residues. Trimming took off 3 bases at V and 3 bases at J, with 9 bases between the two ends.

The chain carries TRBV28 and TRBJ2-7; D is perhaps TRBD1 or TRBD2 (5 bases each). This CDR3 has 13 amino acids. Trimming took off 5 bases at V and 12 bases at J, with 20 bases between the two ends. CDR1 MDHEN and CDR2 SYDVKM come from the germline V gene. The CDR3 loop reads CASSPHLGPTRYF. CDR3 nucleotide sequence: TGTGCCAGCAGTCCCCACCTGGGACCCACACGGTACTTC.

The chain employs TRBV7-2 and TRBJ1-3, with D perhaps matching TRBD1 (5 bases). The CDR3 consists of 15 residues. Trimming shortened V by 5 bases and J by 2 bases, and 13 bases separated the two germline ends. Germline CDR1 and CDR2: SGHTA and FQGNSA. The CDR3 loop reads CASSPRVMAGNTIYF. CDR3 in DNA: TGTGCCAGCAGCCCCAGGGTTATGGCTGGAAACACCATATATTTT.

This sequence joins TRBV6-5 and TRBJ2-7; no reliable D call. There are 15 residues in the CDR3. CDR1 is MNHEY, CDR2 SVGAGI, per germline. Trimming pared 4 bases from V and 6 bases from J, leaving 19 bases between. The DNA for the CDR3 is TGTGCCAGCAGTTCTCCCGCGTTAGGTTCGAGCGAGCAGTACTTC. It codes for CASSSPALGSSEQYF.

V gene TRBV2 combines with J gene TRBJ1-1; D is uncertain. This CDR3 contains 14 residues. The germline V gene has CDR1 SNHLY and CDR2 FYNNEI. V was clipped by 1 base and J by 0 bases, with 6 bases between them. The CDR3 protein is CASSEGIMNTEAFF. The CDR3 nucleotides read TGTGCCAGCAGTGAAGGGATTATGAACACTGAAGCTTTCTTT.

This clone was seen a single time. V usage is TRBV6-5 and J usage is TRBJ2-3, with D perhaps matching TRBD1 or TRBD2 (5 bases each). The ends were cut back, 0 bases at V and 4 bases at J, with 11 bases in the middle. The CDR3 length is 15 residues. Germline V CDR1 and CDR2: MNHEY, SVGAGI. As DNA, the CDR3 is TGTGCCAGCAGTTACTCGTCCTGGGGGTCAGATACGCAGTATTTT. Amino acid sequence: CASSYSSWGSDTQYF.

V and J are TRBV27 and TRBJ1-2; a weak D match, TRBD1 (5 bases). V was shortened by 3 bases and J by 0 bases, with 11 bases between the two germline ends. CDR1 is MNHEY, CDR2 SMNVEV, per germline (reference sequence). The CDR3 has 15 residues. As DNA, the CDR3 is TGTGCCAGCAGTTTCGCTGAGACAGCTAACTATGGCTACACCTTC. Its translation: CASSFAETANYGYTF.

This chain joins TRBV2 and TRBJ2-3; TRBD2 matches at 13 bases. The length of the CDR3 is 15 residues. CDR1 SNHLY and CDR2 FYNNEI come from the germline V gene. V lost 8 bases and J lost 3; bases outside the gene matches: 5. CDR3 sequence: CASGRLAGGTDTQYF. The CDR3, as DNA: TGTGCCAGCGGAAGACTAGCGGGAGGAACAGATACGCAGTATTTT.

The V call is TRBV5-1, the J call TRBJ1-6; no definite D call. The V end was cut by 4 bases, the J end by 5 bases, with 4 bases between. Germline V gives CDR1 SGHRS, CDR2 YFSETQ. The CDR3 is 12 amino acids. The CDR3 DNA reads as TGCGCCAGCAGCCCAAATAATTCACCCCTCCACTTT. Translating it yields CASSPNNSPLHF.

In this sample, this clone turned up once. The V call is TRBV11-2, the J call TRBJ2-7; no firm D call. The germline V gene has CDR1 SGHAT and CDR2 FQNNGV. The V end lost 6 bases, the J end lost 3 bases, and 6 bases lay between the germline ends. The CDR3 is 11 amino acids. The CDR3 nucleotides read TGTGCCAGCAGTCTTTACTACGAGCAGTACTTC. Amino acid sequence: CASSLYYEQYF. The whole variable domain, filled in from reference TRBV11-2 and TRBJ2-7, reads EAGVAQSPRYKIIEKRQSVAFWCNPISGHATLYWYQQILGQGPKLLIQFQNNGVVDDSQLPKDRFSAERLKGVDSTLKIQPAKLEDSAVYLCASSLYYEQYFGPGTRLTVT.